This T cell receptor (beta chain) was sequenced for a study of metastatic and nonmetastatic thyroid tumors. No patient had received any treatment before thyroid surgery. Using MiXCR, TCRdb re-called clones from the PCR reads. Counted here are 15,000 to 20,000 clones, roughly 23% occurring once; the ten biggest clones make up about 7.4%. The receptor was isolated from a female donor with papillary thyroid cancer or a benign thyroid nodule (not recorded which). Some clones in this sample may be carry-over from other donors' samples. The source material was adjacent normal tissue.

The CDR3 loop is CSARDADTEYQETQYF. DNA for the CDR3: TGCAGTGCTAGAGATGCGGACACGGAGTACCAAGAGACCCAGTACTTC. V and J are TRBV20-1 and TRBJ2-5, with a weak D call TRBD1 (5 bases). Germline CDR1 reads DFQATT; CDR2 reads SNEGSKA (reference sequence). The ends were cut back, 0 bases at V and 0 bases at J, with 14 bases in the middle. The CDR3 is 16 residues long.